This T cell receptor (beta chain) was observed in a study of T cells in Graves' hyperthyroidism and ophthalmopathy. CDR1 is SGHNT, CDR2 YENEEA, per germline. The CDR3 length is 15 residues. Trimming at V came to 5 bases and at J to 7 bases, leaving 10 bases not matched to a gene. General observations from the study: Patients with ophthalmopathy were separated from those with stable hyperthyroidism by a 13 V-J model. Ophthalmopathy, which appeared later, was predicted by the model a median about 6 months before onset.

From RNA transcripts, TCR beta CDR3 regions were amplified. The HTBI primer set served for first-round RT-PCR of the TCR CDR3. A single record per CDR3 protein comes from TCRdb applying MiXCR to the multiplex PCR reads. The sample consists of around 340,000 distinct CDR3 sequences, 16% of them appearing once. Pregnant or lactating patients were excluded, as were those with uncontrolled infection or other autoimmune disease. This clonotype was observed many times. Its antigen remains unknown. This TCR derives from a man under 40 with Graves' hyperthyroidism. Sequenced material: blood. V gene TRBV11-3 combines with J gene TRBJ2-1, with 8 bases fitting TRBD2. The CDR3 nucleotides read TGTGCCAGCAGCCTGCCGGGACTAGTTTTAAATGAGCAGTTCTTC. Translating it yields CASSLPGLVLNEQFF.